What follows is one T cell receptor (beta chain) and its context. These data belong to a study of T cells after yellow fever vaccination. TCRdb re-called the 5' RACE reads through MiXCR, storing one row per CDR3 protein. The sample lists roughly 260,000 distinct CDR3 sequences; 10% to 15% were seen once. This specimen consisted of CD4+ T cells sorted from PBMCs, obtained 45 days after the yellow fever booster vaccination. This TCR was recovered from a young man who received the YFV17D yellow fever vaccine.

The CDR3 DNA reads as TGTGCCAGCAGCTTCGGACAGGTCACAGATACGCAGTATTTT. Translated, it gives CASSFGQVTDTQYF. The chain employs TRBV5-6 and TRBJ2-3, with TRBD1 matching over 7 bases. The CDR3 runs 14 residues. Germline V gives CDR1 SGHDT, CDR2 YYEEEE. The V segment lost 2 bases and the J segment 2 bases; nucleotides outside the gene matches: 2.